This TCR beta chain was identified in a study of blood T cell repertoires in COVID-19 (dated by TCRdb to between 2020 and 2021). As for the study more broadly: Collaborator samples came from the United States, Italy and Spain and covered acute and convalescent phases of COVID-19. The prospective study material was composed of cDNA or gDNA derived from T cells, B-cell-depleted T cells, or PBMCs. The dataset comprised deeply sampled blood TCRbeta repertoires from subjects exposed to, actively infected with, or recovered from COVID-19. The repertoires were released in a freely available public database intended as a resource for research on the immune response to SARS-CoV-2. The samples were drawn from the first 160 participants of the ongoing ImmuneRACE study and from 950 to 1,500 subjects provided by 6 global collaborators. A de-identified subject ID, COVID-19 status, age in years and sex were almost always included in the sample metadata. Where available, HLA class I and class II types were obtained from metadata supplied by the sample provider rather than from assay-based typing.

TCRbeta CDR3 regions were amplified from genomic DNA by means of the immunoSEQ Assay, a bias-controlled multiplex PCR. The authors' analysis ran thus. Nucleated cell counts per sample were estimated from amplification of reference gene primers within the assay. To quantify the absolute abundance of each unique TCRbeta CDR3 rearrangement, sequence reads were collapsed and filtered. For each sample, productive Simpson clonality was calculated as the square root of Simpson's diversity index across productive rearrangements. This immuneACCESS table, as held by TCRdb, lists in-frame sequences with V and J called but not all clones. Of the missing ones, under half trace to an unresolved V gene in checked studies; the others have no known cause. The DNA gave D and trimming, while V, J and clone size come from that table. Counted in this sample were 70,000 to 95,000 clones; around nine tenths of them appeared once. The top ten clonotypes cover over 3.5% of the sample.

Its CDR3 holds 18 amino acids, cysteine through phenylalanine. CDR3 DNA is the only sequence kept; it has 54 bases, read in frame from the first base. The V and J ends are trimmed by 2 bases and 8 bases, leaving 22 bases between them. As encoded in the germline V gene, CDR1 is SGHDN while CDR2 is FVKESK. Note on this clone: Its binding antigen is unknown. Within one base of it there is no much larger clone, and no base qualities were kept.

Results the study describes overall, beyond this receptor: The amount of clinical and demographic metadata varied by source and participant and was provided uncurated.

Whole blood was collected in K2EDTA tubes by collaborating institutions according to the institutions' own protocols. For TCRbeta analysis, collaborators shipped samples as frozen whole blood, isolated PBMCs, or DNA extracted from either of those sample types. The TCR comes from a woman in her 50s in a cohort sampled during active COVID-19. The sample taken for sequencing was peripheral blood. Recombination connected TRBV14 to TRBJ2-6; a weak D assignment points to TRBD2 (7 bases agree). The bases read TGTGCCAGCAGCCAAACTCCCCAACAGGGAGGGGAGACCAACGTCCTGACTTTC. This translates into CASSQTPQQGGETNVLTF.